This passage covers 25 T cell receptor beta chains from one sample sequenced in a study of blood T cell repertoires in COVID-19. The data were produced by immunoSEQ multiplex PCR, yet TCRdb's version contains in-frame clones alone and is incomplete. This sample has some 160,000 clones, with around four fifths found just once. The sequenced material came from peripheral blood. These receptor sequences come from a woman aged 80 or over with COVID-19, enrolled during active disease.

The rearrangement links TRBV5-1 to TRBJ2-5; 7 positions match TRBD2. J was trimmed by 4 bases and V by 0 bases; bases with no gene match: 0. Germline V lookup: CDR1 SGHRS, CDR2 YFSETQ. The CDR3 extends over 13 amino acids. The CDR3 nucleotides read TGCGCCAGCAGCTTGGGGGAGGGAGAGACCCAGTACTTC. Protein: CASSLGEGETQYF.

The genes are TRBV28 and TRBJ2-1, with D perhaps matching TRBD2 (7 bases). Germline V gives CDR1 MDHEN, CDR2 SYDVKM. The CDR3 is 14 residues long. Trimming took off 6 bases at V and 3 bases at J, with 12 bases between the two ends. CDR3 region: CASRRGPSYNEQFF. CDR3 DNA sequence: TGTGCCAGCAGGCGGGGGCCCAGCTACAATGAGCAGTTCTTC.

The CDR3 bases are TGCGCCAGCAGCTTGCGGGGAGGGGATACGCAGTATTTT. Translating gives CASSLRGGDTQYF. The J gene is TRBJ2-3, the V gene TRBV5-1; 7 nucleotides agree with TRBD2. Per the germline V gene, CDR1 is SGHRS and CDR2 is YFSETQ. Unmatched junction bases numbered 2, after V lost 1 base and J lost 6 bases. The CDR3 contains 13 residues.

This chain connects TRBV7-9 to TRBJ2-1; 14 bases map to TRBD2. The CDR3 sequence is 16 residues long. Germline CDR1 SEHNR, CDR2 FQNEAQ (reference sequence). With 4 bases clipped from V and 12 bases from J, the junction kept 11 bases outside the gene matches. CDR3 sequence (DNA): TGTGCCAGCAGCTATGGTGGACTAGCGGGAGGCGGGGGGCAGTTCTTC. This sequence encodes CASSYGGLAGGGGQFF.

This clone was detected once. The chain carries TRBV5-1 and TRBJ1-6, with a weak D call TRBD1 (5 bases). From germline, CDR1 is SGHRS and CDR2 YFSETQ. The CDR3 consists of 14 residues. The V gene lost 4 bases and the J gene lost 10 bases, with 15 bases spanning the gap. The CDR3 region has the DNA TGCGCCAGCAGCCCGGGCGGGGGGGTCTCACCCCTCCACTTT. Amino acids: CASSPGGGVSPLHF.

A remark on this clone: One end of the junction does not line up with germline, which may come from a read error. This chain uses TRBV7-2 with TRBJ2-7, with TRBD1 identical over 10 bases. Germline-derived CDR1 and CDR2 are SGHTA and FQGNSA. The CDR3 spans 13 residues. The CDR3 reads CASSTGTGVSGFF. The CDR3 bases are TGTGCCAGCAGTACCGGGACAGGGGTTAGTGGGTTCTTC.

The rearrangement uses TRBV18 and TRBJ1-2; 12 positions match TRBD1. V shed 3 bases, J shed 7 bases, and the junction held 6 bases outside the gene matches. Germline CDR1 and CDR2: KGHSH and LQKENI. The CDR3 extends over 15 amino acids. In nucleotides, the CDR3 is TGTGCCAGCTCACCCGGGACAGGGGGCGCGGGTGGCTACACCTTC. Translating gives CASSPGTGGAGGYTF.

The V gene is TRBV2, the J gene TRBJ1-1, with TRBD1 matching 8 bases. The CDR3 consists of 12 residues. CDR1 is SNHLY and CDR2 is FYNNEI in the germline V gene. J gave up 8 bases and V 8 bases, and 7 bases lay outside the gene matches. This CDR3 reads CASRLGQGEAFF. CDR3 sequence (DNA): TGTGCCAGCCGCCTCGGACAGGGAGAAGCTTTCTTT.

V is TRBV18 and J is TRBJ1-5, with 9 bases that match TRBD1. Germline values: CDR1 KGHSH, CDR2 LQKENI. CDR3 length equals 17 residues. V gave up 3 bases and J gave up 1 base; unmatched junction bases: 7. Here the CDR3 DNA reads TGTGCCAGCTCACCGTTCGGGGGACAGGGAAGCAATCAGCCCCAGCATTTT. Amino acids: CASSPFGGQGSNQPQHF.

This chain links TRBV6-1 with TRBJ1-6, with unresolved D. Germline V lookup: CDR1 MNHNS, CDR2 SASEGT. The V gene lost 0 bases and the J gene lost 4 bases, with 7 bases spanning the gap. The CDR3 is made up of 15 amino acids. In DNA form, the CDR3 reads TGTGCCAGCAGTGAAGCCTCCCCTTATAATTCACCCCTCCACTTT. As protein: CASSEASPYNSPLHF.

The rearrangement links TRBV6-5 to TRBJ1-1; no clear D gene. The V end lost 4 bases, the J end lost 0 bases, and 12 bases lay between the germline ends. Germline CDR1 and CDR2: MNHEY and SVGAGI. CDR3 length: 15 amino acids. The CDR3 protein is CASSSFLGVNTEAFF. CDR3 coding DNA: TGTGCCAGCAGTTCTTTTCTCGGGGTGAACACTGAAGCTTTCTTT.

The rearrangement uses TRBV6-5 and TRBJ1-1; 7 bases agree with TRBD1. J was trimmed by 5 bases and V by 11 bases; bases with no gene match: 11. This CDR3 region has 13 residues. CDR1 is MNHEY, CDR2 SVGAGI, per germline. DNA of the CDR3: TGTGCCGAGGGCAACAGGGGCGGGACTGAAGCTTTCTTT. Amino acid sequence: CAEGNRGGTEAFF.

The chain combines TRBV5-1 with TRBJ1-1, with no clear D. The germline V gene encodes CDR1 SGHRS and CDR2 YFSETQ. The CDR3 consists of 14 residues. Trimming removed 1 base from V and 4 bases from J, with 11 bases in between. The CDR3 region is CASSLPASGTEAFF. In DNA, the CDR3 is TGCGCCAGCAGCTTGCCCGCGAGTGGCACTGAAGCTTTCTTT.

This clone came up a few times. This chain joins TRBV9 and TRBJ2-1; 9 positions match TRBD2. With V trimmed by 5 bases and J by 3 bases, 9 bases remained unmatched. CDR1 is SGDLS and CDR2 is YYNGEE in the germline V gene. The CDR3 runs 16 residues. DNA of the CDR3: TGTGCCAGCAGTCCGCTCGGGACTAGCCGCTACAATGAGCAGTTCTTC. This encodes CASSPLGTSRYNEQFF.

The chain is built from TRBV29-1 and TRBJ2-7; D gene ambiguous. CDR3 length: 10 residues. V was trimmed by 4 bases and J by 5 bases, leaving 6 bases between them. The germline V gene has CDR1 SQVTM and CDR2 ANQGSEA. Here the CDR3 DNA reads TGCAGCGTTGGAGGAGACGAGCAGTACTTC. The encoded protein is CSVGGDEQYF.

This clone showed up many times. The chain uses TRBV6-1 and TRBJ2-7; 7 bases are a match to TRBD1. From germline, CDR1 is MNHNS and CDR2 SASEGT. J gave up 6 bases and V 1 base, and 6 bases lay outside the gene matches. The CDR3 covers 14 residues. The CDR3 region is CASSEDRGFGEQYF. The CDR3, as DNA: TGTGCCAGCAGTGAAGACAGGGGATTTGGCGAGCAGTACTTC.

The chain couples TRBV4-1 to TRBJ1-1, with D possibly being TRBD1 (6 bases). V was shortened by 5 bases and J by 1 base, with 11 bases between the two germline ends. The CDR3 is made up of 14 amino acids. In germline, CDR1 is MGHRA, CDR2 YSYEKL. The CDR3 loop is CASSLQTGNTEAFF. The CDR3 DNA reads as TGCGCCAGCAGCTTACAGACAGGGAACACTGAAGCTTTCTTT.

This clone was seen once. In DNA, the CDR3 is TGTGCCAGCAGCTTAATATCTCTGGGGCCGCGCGGGGTACCCCAGCATTTT. Translated, it gives CASSLISLGPRGVPQHF. The V and J genes are TRBV7-2 and TRBJ1-5; tentative D call: TRBD1 (5 bases). The CDR3 runs 17 residues. Germline assignment: CDR1 SGHTA and CDR2 FQGNSA. V lost 2 bases and J 10 bases, leaving 24 bases between the germline ends.

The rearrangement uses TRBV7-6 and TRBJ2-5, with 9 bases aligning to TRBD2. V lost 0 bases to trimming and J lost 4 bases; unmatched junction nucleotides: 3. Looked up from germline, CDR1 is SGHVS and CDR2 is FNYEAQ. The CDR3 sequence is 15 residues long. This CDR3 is CASSLASGSLETQYF. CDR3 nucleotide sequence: TGTGCCAGCAGCTTAGCTAGCGGGAGTTTAGAGACCCAGTACTTC.

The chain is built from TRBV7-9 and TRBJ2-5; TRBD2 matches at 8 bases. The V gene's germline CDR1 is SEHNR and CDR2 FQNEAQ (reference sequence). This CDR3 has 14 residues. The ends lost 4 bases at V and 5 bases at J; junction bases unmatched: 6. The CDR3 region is CASSSPGGLETQYF. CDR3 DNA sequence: TGTGCCAGCAGCTCCCCGGGGGGGCTGGAGACCCAGTACTTC.

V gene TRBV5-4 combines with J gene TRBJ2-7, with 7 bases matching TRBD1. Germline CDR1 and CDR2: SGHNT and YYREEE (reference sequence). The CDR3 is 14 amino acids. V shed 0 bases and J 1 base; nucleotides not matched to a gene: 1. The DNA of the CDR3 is TGTGCCAGCAGCTTGGAGGGACAGTCCTACGAGCAGTACTTC. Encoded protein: CASSLEGQSYEQYF.

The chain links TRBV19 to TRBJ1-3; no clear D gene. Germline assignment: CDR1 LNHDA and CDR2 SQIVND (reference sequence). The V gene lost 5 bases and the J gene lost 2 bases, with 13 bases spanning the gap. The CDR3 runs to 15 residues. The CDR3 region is CASSPPGRTGNTIYF. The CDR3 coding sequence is TGTGCCAGTAGTCCCCCGGGGAGAACTGGAAACACCATATATTTT.

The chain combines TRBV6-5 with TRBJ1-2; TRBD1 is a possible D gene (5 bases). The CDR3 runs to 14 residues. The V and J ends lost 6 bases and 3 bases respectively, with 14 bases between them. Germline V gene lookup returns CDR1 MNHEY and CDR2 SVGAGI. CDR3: CASRKWGDDYGYTF. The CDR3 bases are TGTGCCAGCAGGAAATGGGGGGACGACTATGGCTACACCTTC.

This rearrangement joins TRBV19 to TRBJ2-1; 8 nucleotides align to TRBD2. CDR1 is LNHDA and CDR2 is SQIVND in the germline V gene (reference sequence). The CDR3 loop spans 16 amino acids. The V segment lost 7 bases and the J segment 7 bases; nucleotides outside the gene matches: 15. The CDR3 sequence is CASNSAGDPGENEQFF. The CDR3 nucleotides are TGTGCCAGTAATTCAGCGGGAGACCCCGGGGAGAATGAGCAGTTCTTC.

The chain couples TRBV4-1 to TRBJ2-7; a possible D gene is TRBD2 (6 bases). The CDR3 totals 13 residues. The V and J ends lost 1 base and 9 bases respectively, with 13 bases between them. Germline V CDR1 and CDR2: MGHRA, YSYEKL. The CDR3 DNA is TGCGCCAGCAGCCAAGCGAACGGGGGTGCGCAGTACTTC. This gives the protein CASSQANGGAQYF.